The 9 T cell receptor beta chains below were found in one sample sequenced in a study of blood T cell repertoires in COVID-19. TCRdb's table, derived via immunoSEQ multiplex PCR, lists solely in-frame clones and lacks some. This sample has 200,000 or so clones; 86% occur once, and the top ten carry under 4%. Source material: PBMCs or T cells enriched from blood (not recorded which). Receptor source: a woman aged 35 to 49 with acute COVID-19.

The rearrangement links TRBV7-3 to TRBJ2-1; D is unclear. The V end lost 5 bases, the J end lost 9 bases, and 11 bases lay between the germline ends. Per germline, CDR1 SGHTA and CDR2 FQGTGA. The CDR3 is made up of 12 amino acids. DNA of the CDR3: TGTGCCAGCAGCCCAAGCTTCGGTGAGCAGTTCTTC. It translates to CASSPSFGEQFF.

This chain joins TRBV7-3 and TRBJ2-5, with 10 bases fitting TRBD1. Germline CDR1 SGHTA, CDR2 FQGTGA. V trimming: 2 bases; J trimming: 6 bases; junction bases outside the gene matches: 0. The CDR3 runs 13 residues. Here the CDR3 DNA reads TGTGCCAGCAGCTTAGACAGGGGGCAGACCCAGTACTTC. This sequence encodes CASSLDRGQTQYF. Variable domain in full (rest from reference TRBV7-3 and TRBJ2-5): GAGVSQTPSNKVTEKGKYVELRCDPISGHTALYWYRQSLGQGPEFLIYFQGTGAADDSGLPNDRFFAVRPEGSVSTLKIQRTERGDSAVYLCASSLDRGQTQYFGPGTRLLVL.

The CDR3 loop is CASSFAGDARGGYTF. In DNA, the CDR3 is TGTGCCAGCAGCTTCGCGGGAGACGCCCGGGGTGGCTACACCTTC. V is TRBV11-1 and J is TRBJ1-2; D is unresolved. The CDR3 runs 15 residues. V shed 3 bases and J shed 7 bases, with 18 bases lying between them. CDR1 SGHAT and CDR2 FQDESV come from the germline V gene (reference sequence).

The chain carries TRBV6-5 and TRBJ1-1; 8 nucleotides line up with TRBD1. CDR1 and CDR2 (germline): MNHEY, SVGAGI. J gave up 5 bases and V 6 bases, and 8 bases lay outside the gene matches. This CDR3 is built from 14 residues. The CDR3 is CASRSGTGETEAFF. CDR3 bases: TGTGCCAGCAGGTCCGGGACAGGAGAGACTGAAGCTTTCTTT.

This clone was detected once. The V gene is TRBV18, the J gene TRBJ1-1; a weak D match, TRBD1 (6 bases). V was cut by 5 bases and J by 1 base, with 11 bases left in between. The CDR3 length is 14 residues. CDR1 and CDR2 from the germline V gene are KGHSH and LQKENI. The CDR3 spells CASSSHRENTEAFF. CDR3 DNA: TGTGCCAGCTCATCTCACAGGGAGAACACTGAAGCTTTCTTT. Filled out from reference TRBV18 and TRBJ1-1, the complete variable domain reads NAGVMQNPRHLVRRRGQEARLRCSPMKGHSHVYWYRQLPEEGLKFMVYLQKENIIDESGMPKERFSAEFPKEGPSILRIQQVVRGDSAAYFCASSSHRENTEAFFGQGTRLTVV.

This chain connects TRBV15 to TRBJ1-5; no definite D call. The CDR3 is 13 residues long. CDR1 LNHNV and CDR2 YYDKDF come from the germline V gene (reference sequence). Trimming removed 1 base from V and 5 bases from J, with 6 bases in between. The CDR3 sequence is CATSRGRYQPQHF. In DNA, the CDR3 is TGTGCCACCAGCAGAGGGCGGTATCAGCCCCAGCATTTT.

This chain links TRBV6-1 with TRBJ2-3; a possible D gene is TRBD2 (5 bases). V dropped 1 base and J dropped 0 bases, with 14 bases sitting between them. CDR1 MNHNS and CDR2 SASEGT come from the germline V gene. The length of the CDR3 is 17 residues. The DNA of the CDR3 is TGTGCCAGCAGTGAAGAAGTAGCGACGAAAAGCACAGATACGCAGTATTTT. It codes for CASSEEVATKSTDTQYF.

This clone was recorded a few times. This chain connects TRBV11-2 to TRBJ1-1; TRBD1 might be the D (6 bases). V was shortened by 5 bases and J by 5 bases, with 15 bases between the two germline ends. The CDR3 totals 14 residues. Germline V lookup: CDR1 SGHAT, CDR2 FQNNGV. The CDR3 reads CASSPEQGRTEAFF. The CDR3 DNA reads TGTGCCAGCAGCCCGGAGCAGGGGAGAACTGAAGCTTTCTTT.

The chain uses TRBV7-9 and TRBJ1-2; D gene uncertain. Trimming left V 5 bases short and J 6 bases short, with 22 bases between. CDR1 is SEHNR and CDR2 is FQNEAQ in the germline V gene (reference sequence). This CDR3 is built from 16 residues. In nucleotides, the CDR3 is TGTGCCAGCAGCAATACGGGAAGATATTTGTTGGATGGCTACACCTTC. Translating it yields CASSNTGRYLLDGYTF. The full variable domain, rest sourced from reference TRBV7-9 and TRBJ1-2, is DTGVSQNPRHKITKRGQNVTFRCDPISEHNRLYWYRQTLGQGPEFLTYFQNEAQLEKSRLLSDRFSAERPKGSFSTLEIQRTEQGDSAMYLCASSNTGRYLLDGYTFGSGTRLTVV.